This TCR beta chain was observed in a study of identical twins. CDR1 and CDR2 from the germline V gene are SEHNR and FQNEAQ (reference sequence). Trimming took off 5 bases at V and 3 bases at J, with 11 bases between the two ends. The CDR3 loop spans 14 amino acids. This clonotype was seen a handful of times. What it binds is unknown. General observations from the study: Zero-insertion analyses might be partly confounded by invariant T cells like MAIT and iNKT. Sharing of beta out-of-frame sequences by twins showed a weaker excess.

After template switching added a universal primer site, the resulting cDNA carried unique molecular identifiers. TCRdb used MiXCR to reprocess the 5' RACE reads, holding one entry per CDR3 protein. The sample carries more than 650,000 distinct CDR3 sequences, around 5.7% recorded once. Sequencing was performed on naive T cells sorted from blood. This chain joins TRBV7-9 and TRBJ1-5; tentatively, D is TRBD1 (5 bases). This TCR was recovered from a man aged 18 to 29 in good health. CDR3 nucleotide sequence: TGTGCCAGCAGCGCGACGGACATCAATCAGCCCCAGCATTTT. It codes for CASSATDINQPQHF.